This TCR beta chain was retrieved from a study of cytomegalovirus exposure and HLA in healthy donors. At the level of the study: Unique TCRs from HLA-typed donors, roughly 87 million of them, were held in an early data release.

The study's findings and limits: Immune exposure was documented only through CMV serostatus.

Nominally healthy donors provided the samples, though records likely missed some immune exposures. Both 60 Vbeta primers and 13 Jbeta primers went into the PCR. Profiling relied on immunoSEQ multiplex PCR, and the TCRdb table lists in-frame clones only, not all of them. Among about 67,000 clones listed, about 80% were seen once. Turning to this clone: What it binds is not known. Other DNA sequences of this sample code for an identical CDR3.

The receptor was isolated from a man aged 55 to 70 in good health and CMV-seropositive. Sequenced input: PBMCs.

The CDR3 nucleotides read TGTGCCAGCAGTTACTCCGGGACTAGCACAGATACGCAGTATTTT. Translating gives CASSYSGTSTDTQYF. The chain employs TRBV6-5 and TRBJ2-3; maybe TRBD2 (6 bases). The CDR3 runs 15 residues. Germline CDR1 and CDR2: MNHEY and SVGAGI. The V end lost 0 bases, the J end lost 0 bases, and 7 bases lay between the germline ends.